This T cell receptor (beta chain) was captured by sequencing in a study of T cell responses to AZD1222 COVID-19 vaccine. The overall study: Second-dose intervals near 4 or 12 weeks were combined.

The assay was immunoSEQ multiplex PCR, and TCRdb's table has in-frame clones only and misses some. The sample lists over 90,000 clones; 85% to 90% were seen once. Study-wide results and caveats: Baseline serostatus was positive in only six AZD1222 recipients. No repertoire was sampled before or during the peak T cell response, only after it.

As to this clone: Its antigen is still unknown.

Germline CDR1 reads LNHDA; CDR2 reads SQIVND (reference sequence). V gave up 3 bases and J gave up 2 bases, with 11 bases separating them. The CDR3 extends over 15 amino acids. The sequence was obtained from an adult in good health. The sequenced sample was peripheral blood, obtained on day 0 of AZD1222 vaccination. This chain links TRBV19 with TRBJ1-5; D remains unclear. The chain's CDR3 is CASSISSAGNQPQHF. CDR3 sequence (DNA): TGTGCCAGTAGTATCAGTTCTGCAGGCAATCAGCCCCAGCATTTT.